The clone carrying this T cell receptor (beta chain) has just a few counts. As yet, its antigen is unknown. The sample belongs to a study of shared clonotypes between healthy human individuals. Clones were read by immunoSEQ multiplex PCR, and TCRdb kept only the in-frame ones, dropping some. There are around 300,000 clones in the sample; around 87% occur only once, and about a sixth lies in the top ten. Study observations and caveats: In contrast to clonotypes shared by all four donors, non-shared clonotypes had lower generation probabilities. Tissue TCR repertoires likely differ from these blood-only repertoires.

V shed 5 bases, J shed 3 bases, and the junction held 9 bases outside the gene matches. The CDR3 contains 16 residues. Germline CDR1 and CDR2: MNHEY and SMNVEV (reference sequence). The TCR originated in a man in his late teens or twenties in good health. Sample: memory CD8+ T cells sorted from blood. The subset here: CD45RO+ cells pooled with CCR7-negative TemRA cells. J is TRBJ2-7 and V is TRBV27; TRBD2 matches at 11 bases. The CDR3 DNA reads as TGTGCCAGCAGTCCCGGGACTAGCGGACTTTACTACGAGCAGTACTTC. Amino acids: CASSPGTSGLYYEQYF.